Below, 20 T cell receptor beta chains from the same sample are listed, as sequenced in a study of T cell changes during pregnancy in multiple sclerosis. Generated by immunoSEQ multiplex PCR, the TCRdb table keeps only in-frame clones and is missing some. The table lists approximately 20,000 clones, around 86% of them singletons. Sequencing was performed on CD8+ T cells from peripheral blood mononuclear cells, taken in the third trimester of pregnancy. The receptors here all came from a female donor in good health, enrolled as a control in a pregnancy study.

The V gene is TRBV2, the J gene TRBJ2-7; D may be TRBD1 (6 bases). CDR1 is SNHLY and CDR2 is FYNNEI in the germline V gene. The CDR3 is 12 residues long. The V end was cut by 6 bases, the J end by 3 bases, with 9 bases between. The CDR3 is CASRQGNYEQYF. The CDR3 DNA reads TGTGCCAGCAGGCAGGGGAACTACGAGCAGTACTTC.

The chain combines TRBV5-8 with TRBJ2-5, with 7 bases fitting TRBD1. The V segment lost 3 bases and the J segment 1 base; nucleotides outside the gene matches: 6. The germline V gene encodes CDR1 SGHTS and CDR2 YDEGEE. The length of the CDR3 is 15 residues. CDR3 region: CASSSVTGLQETQYF. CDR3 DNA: TGTGCCAGCAGCTCGGTGACAGGGCTCCAAGAGACCCAGTACTTC.

The CDR3 nucleotides are TGCGCCAGCAGCCCTCAGGGGCGGGGGGGATATGAGCAGTTCTTC. Amino acids: CASSPQGRGGYEQFF. The chain recombines TRBV4-3 with TRBJ2-1; 9 bases map to TRBD2. This CDR3 is 15 amino acids long. Germline assignment: CDR1 LGHNA and CDR2 YSLEER. V lost 4 bases to trimming and J lost 8 bases; unmatched junction nucleotides: 9.

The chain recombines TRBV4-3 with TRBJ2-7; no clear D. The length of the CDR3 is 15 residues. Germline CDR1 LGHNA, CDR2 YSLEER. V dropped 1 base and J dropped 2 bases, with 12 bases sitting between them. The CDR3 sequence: CASSQGNDGTYEQYF. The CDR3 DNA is TGCGCCAGCAGCCAAGGCAACGATGGCACCTACGAGCAGTACTTC.

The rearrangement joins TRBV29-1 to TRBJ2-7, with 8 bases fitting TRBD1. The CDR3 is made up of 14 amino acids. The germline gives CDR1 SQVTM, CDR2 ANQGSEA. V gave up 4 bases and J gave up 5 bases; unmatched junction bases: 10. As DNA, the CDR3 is TGCAGCGTTGTGGTGACAGGGGCCCTCCACGAGCAGTACTTC. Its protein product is CSVVVTGALHEQYF.

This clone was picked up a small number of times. CDR3 amino acids: CASSLALRQGNTEAFF. CDR3 coding DNA: TGTGCCAGCAGCTTAGCGCTGAGACAGGGGAACACTGAAGCTTTCTTT. The chain combines TRBV7-9 with TRBJ1-1, with 7 bases that match TRBD1. J lost 1 base, V lost 0 bases, and 5 bases had no gene match. The CDR3 covers 16 residues. Germline values: CDR1 SEHNR, CDR2 FQNEAQ (reference sequence).

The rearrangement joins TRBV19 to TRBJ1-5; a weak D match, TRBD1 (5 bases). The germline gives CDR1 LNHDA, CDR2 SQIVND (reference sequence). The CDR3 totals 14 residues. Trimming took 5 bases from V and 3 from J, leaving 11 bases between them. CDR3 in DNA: TGTGCCAGTAGTTCCGACAGAAACAATCAGCCCCAGCATTTT. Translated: CASSSDRNNQPQHF.

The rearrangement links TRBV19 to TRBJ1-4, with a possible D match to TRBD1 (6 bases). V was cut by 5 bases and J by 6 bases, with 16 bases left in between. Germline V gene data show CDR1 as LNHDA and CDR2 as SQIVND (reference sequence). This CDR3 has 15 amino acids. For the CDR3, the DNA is TGTGCCAGTAGTCCCAACAGGGTTACGGATGAAAAACTGTTTTTT. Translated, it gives CASSPNRVTDEKLFF.

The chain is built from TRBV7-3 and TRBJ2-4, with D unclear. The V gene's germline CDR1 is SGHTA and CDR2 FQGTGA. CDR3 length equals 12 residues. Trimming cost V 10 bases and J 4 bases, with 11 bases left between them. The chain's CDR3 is CAITGRKNIQYF. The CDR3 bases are TGTGCCATCACTGGCAGGAAAAACATTCAGTACTTC.

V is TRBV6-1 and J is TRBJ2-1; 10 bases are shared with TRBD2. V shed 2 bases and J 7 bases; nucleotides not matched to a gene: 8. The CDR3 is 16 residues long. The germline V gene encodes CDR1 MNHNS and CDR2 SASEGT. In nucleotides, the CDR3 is TGTGCCAGCAGTGAACAAGCTAGCGGGGGCGGGAATGAGCAGTTCTTC. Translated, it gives CASSEQASGGGNEQFF.

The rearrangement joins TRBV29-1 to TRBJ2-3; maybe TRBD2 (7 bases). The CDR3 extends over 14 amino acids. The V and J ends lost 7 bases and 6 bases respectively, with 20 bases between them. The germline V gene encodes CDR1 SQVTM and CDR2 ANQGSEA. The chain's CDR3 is CSGEGGGGLDTQYF. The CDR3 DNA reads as TGCAGCGGCGAGGGGGGCGGGGGCCTGGATACGCAGTATTTT.

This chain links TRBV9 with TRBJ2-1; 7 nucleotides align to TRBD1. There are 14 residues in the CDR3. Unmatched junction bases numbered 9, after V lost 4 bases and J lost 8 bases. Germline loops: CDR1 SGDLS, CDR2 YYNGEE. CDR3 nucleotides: TGTGCCAGCAGCCCTCGGACAGGAAAGGATGAGCAGTTCTTC. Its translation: CASSPRTGKDEQFF.

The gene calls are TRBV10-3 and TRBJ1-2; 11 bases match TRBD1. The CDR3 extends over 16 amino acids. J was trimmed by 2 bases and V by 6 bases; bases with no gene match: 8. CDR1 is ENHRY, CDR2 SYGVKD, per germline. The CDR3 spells CAIRPRTGGGNYGYTF. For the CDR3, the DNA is TGTGCCATCAGACCAAGGACAGGGGGCGGCAACTATGGCTACACCTTC.

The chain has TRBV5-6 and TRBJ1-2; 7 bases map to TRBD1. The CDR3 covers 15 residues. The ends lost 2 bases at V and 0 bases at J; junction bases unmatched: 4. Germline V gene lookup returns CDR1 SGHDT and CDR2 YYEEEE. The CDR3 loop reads CASSLSGTANYGYTF. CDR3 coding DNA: TGTGCCAGCAGCTTATCCGGGACAGCTAACTATGGCTACACCTTC.

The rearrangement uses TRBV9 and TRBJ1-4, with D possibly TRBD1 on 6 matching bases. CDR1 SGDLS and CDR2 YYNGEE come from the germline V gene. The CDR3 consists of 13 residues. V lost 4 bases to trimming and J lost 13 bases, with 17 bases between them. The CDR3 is CASSSSSPGVLFF. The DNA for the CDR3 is TGTGCCAGCAGCTCCTCATCCCCAGGGGTACTGTTTTTT.

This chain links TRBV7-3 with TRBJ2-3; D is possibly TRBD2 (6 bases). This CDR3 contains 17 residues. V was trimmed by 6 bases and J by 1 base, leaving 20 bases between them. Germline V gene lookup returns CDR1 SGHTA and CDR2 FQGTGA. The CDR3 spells CASSLGLSGTGTDTQYF. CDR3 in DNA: TGTGCCAGCAGTTTAGGGCTTAGCGGTACCGGCACAGATACGCAGTATTTT.

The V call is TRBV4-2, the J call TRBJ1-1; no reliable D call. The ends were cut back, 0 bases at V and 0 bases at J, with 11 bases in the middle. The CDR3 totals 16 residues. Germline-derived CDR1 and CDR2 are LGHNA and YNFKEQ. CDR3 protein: CASSQDNGGMNTEAFF. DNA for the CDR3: TGTGCCAGCAGCCAAGACAACGGCGGGATGAACACTGAAGCTTTCTTT.

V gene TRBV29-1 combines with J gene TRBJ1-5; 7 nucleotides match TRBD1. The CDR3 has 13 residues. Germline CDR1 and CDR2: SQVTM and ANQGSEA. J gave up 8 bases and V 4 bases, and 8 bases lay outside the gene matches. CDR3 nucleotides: TGCAGCGTTGTCGGGCAGGGGGTCGAGCCCCAGCATTTT. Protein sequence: CSVVGQGVEPQHF.

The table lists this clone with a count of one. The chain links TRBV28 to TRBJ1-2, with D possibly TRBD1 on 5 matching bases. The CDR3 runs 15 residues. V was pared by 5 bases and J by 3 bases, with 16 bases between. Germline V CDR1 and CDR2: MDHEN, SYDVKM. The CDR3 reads CASSPGQEIDYGYTF. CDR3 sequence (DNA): TGTGCCAGCAGTCCCGGACAAGAGATCGACTATGGCTACACCTTC.

CDR3 sequence (DNA): TGTGCCAGCAGTCTGACAGCCTACGAGCAGTACTTC. Translated, it gives CASSLTAYEQYF. The rearrangement links TRBV6-6 to TRBJ2-7; tentative D call: TRBD1 (5 bases). Between the trimmed V and J ends, which lost 5 bases and 2 bases, there was a span of 7 bases. The CDR3 consists of 12 residues. Germline CDR1 MNHNY, CDR2 SVGAGI (reference sequence).